Following are 28 T cell receptor beta chains from one sample sequenced in a study of Graves' ophthalmopathy and Graves' hyperthyroidism. RNA served as the template for amplifying TCR beta CDR3 regions. Second-round multiplex PCR came after a first-round RT-PCR that employed HTBI primers. TCRdb redid the calling of the multiplex PCR reads with MiXCR, one entry per CDR3 protein. The sample carries 150,000 or so distinct CDR3 sequences, about two fifths recorded once. The sequenced sample was peripheral blood. All receptors derive from a man aged 25-45 years with Graves' ophthalmopathy.

The rearrangement uses TRBV29-1 and TRBJ1-1; D ambiguous. Germline V gives CDR1 SQVTM, CDR2 ANQGSEA. V lost 2 bases and J 5 bases, leaving 9 bases between the germline ends. CDR3 length equals 12 residues. The DNA of the CDR3 is TGCAGCGTTGAACCCGTAATTACTGAAGCTTTCTTT. Encoded protein: CSVEPVITEAFF.

The gene calls are TRBV20-1 and TRBJ1-1; D gene unclear. The CDR3 runs to 16 residues. Trimming left V 0 bases short and J 3 bases short, with 17 bases between. CDR1 and CDR2 (germline): DFQATT, SNEGSKA (reference sequence). The CDR3 spells CSARDLGRRSHTEAFF. CDR3 DNA sequence: TGCAGTGCTAGAGATCTCGGTCGTCGCAGTCACACTGAAGCTTTCTTT.

This clonotype was detected ten times or more. This sequence joins TRBV4-3 and TRBJ2-2; 8 nucleotides agree with TRBD1. Germline V lookup: CDR1 LGHNA, CDR2 YSLEER. The V gene end was trimmed by 2 bases and the J gene end by 0 bases; junction bases not matched to a gene: 2. The CDR3 covers 16 residues. CDR3 nucleotide sequence: TGCGCCAGCAGCCAAAGACAGGGGTCGAACACCGGGGAGCTGTTTTTT. Encoded protein: CASSQRQGSNTGELFF.

This clonotype was detected ten times or more. This chain connects TRBV20-1 to TRBJ1-2; no clear D gene. The V end was cut by 3 bases, the J end by 4 bases, with 21 bases between. This CDR3 contains 16 residues. In germline, CDR1 is DFQATT, CDR2 SNEGSKA (reference sequence). The CDR3 region is CSARVGVPGVGYGYTF. The CDR3 DNA follows: TGCAGTGCTAGGGTCGGTGTTCCAGGAGTAGGCTATGGCTACACCTTC.

This clonotype was counted many times. This chain connects TRBV28 to TRBJ1-6; D might be TRBD1 (6 bases). Trimming took off 9 bases at V and 2 bases at J, with 8 bases between the two ends. Germline CDR1 reads MDHEN; CDR2 reads SYDVKM. The length of the CDR3 is 13 residues. The CDR3 DNA follows: TGTGCCAGTGACAGGACCTATAATTCACCCCTCCACTTT. It codes for CASDRTYNSPLHF.

This clonotype came up a few times. The chain employs TRBV12-3 or TRBV12-4 and TRBJ1-5; tentatively, D is TRBD1 (5 bases). Trimming pared 5 bases from V and 9 bases from J, leaving 20 bases between. This CDR3 region has 15 residues. CDR3 loop: CASSLEGKGRGPQHF. CDR3 nucleotide sequence: TGTGCCAGCAGTCTGGAGGGGAAGGGGCGGGGGCCCCAGCATTTT.

This clonotype was recorded many times. The genes are TRBV6-2 or TRBV6-3 and TRBJ2-7, with D uncertain. Trimming took 2 bases from V and 0 from J, leaving 11 bases between them. Germline V gives CDR1 MNHEY, CDR2 SVGEGT. The CDR3 is 15 residues long. CDR3 nucleotide sequence: TGTGCCAGCAGTTACGAGGCCGACGTCTCCTACGAGCAGTACTTC. This translates into CASSYEADVSYEQYF.

The chain links TRBV6-2 or TRBV6-3 to TRBJ1-2, with a tentative D call TRBD1 (5 bases). This CDR3 is built from 13 residues. Trimming shortened V by 6 bases and J by 4 bases, and 12 bases separated the two germline ends. Germline V gene lookup returns CDR1 MNHEY and CDR2 SVGEGT. The CDR3: CASSLVGLYGYTF. The DNA of the CDR3 is TGTGCCAGCAGCCTGGTGGGGCTCTATGGCTACACCTTC.

This clonotype has a count of ten or more. The V and J genes are TRBV4-3 and TRBJ2-7; D gene uncertain. The CDR3 loop spans 14 amino acids. Germline loops: CDR1 LGHNA, CDR2 YSLEER. The V end lost 1 base, the J end lost 1 base, and 8 bases lay between the germline ends. The DNA for the CDR3 is TGCGCCAGCAGCCAAGCCCGGCCTTCCTACGAGCAGTACTTC. Amino acid sequence: CASSQARPSYEQYF.

This clonotype occurred many times. The CDR3: CASQWGDNYGYTF. The CDR3 DNA sequence: TGTGCCTCCCAATGGGGTGATAACTATGGCTACACCTTC. The chain joins TRBV10-3 to TRBJ1-2, with D hard to call. The CDR3 is 13 residues long. V shed 11 bases and J shed 1 base, with 14 bases lying between them. Germline V CDR1 and CDR2: ENHRY, SYGVKD.

At least ten counts were recorded for this clonotype. The chain employs TRBV18 and TRBJ2-5; TRBD2 matches at 7 bases. The germline V gene encodes CDR1 KGHSH and CDR2 LQKENI. V dropped 1 base and J dropped 1; count of bases not matched to a gene: 9. This CDR3 spans 17 amino acids. The chain's CDR3 is CASSPLSGGGSQETQYF. The CDR3 nucleotides read TGTGCCAGCTCACCACTCTCGGGCGGGGGAAGCCAAGAGACCCAGTACTTC.

Many counts were recorded for this clonotype. This sequence joins TRBV19 and TRBJ2-7; no reliable D call. The CDR3 runs 14 residues. Trimming removed 0 bases at V and 7 bases at J, with 13 bases between. CDR1 LNHDA and CDR2 SQIVND come from the germline V gene (reference sequence). CDR3 protein: CASSIDRGSWEQYF. The CDR3 DNA sequence: TGTGCCAGTAGTATAGATCGCGGCAGTTGGGAGCAGTACTTC.

This chain joins TRBV15 and TRBJ2-4; a possible D gene is TRBD1 (6 bases). V dropped 10 bases and J dropped 0 bases, with 22 bases sitting between them. The CDR3 loop spans 17 amino acids. Germline V gene lookup returns CDR1 LNHNV and CDR2 YYDKDF (reference sequence). The CDR3 DNA is TGTGCCATTTCCAATCTGGGACACCTAAGAGCCAAAAACATTCAGTACTTC. Residues: CAISNLGHLRAKNIQYF.

The table lists this clonotype with a few counts. The rearrangement uses TRBV28 and TRBJ2-7; the D is unclear. Germline V gives CDR1 MDHEN, CDR2 SYDVKM. The CDR3 has 11 residues. Trimming pared 5 bases from V and 5 bases from J, leaving 7 bases between. CDR3 DNA: TGTGCCAGCAGTGAGATGGACGAGCAGTACTTC. Protein: CASSEMDEQYF. Supplemented by reference TRBV28 and TRBJ2-7, the full variable domain reads DVKVTQSSRYLVKRTGEKVFLECVQDMDHENMFWYRQDPGLGLRLIYFSYDVKMKEKGDIPEGYSVSREKKERFSLILESASTNQTSMYLCASSEMDEQYFGPGTRLTVT.

This clonotype was detected ten times or more. The genes are TRBV20-1 and TRBJ1-5, with a possible D match to TRBD1 (5 bases). The CDR3 totals 14 residues. V was clipped by 4 bases and J by 0 bases, with 10 bases between them. Germline CDR1 and CDR2: DFQATT and SNEGSKA (reference sequence). For the CDR3, the DNA is TGCAGTGCTACTGACAGTTATAGCAATCAGCCCCAGCATTTT. Protein: CSATDSYSNQPQHF.

This clonotype was observed a few times. This chain links TRBV6-5 with TRBJ2-7, with unresolved D. The CDR3 is 13 amino acids. Germline assignment: CDR1 MNHEY and CDR2 SVGAGI. The V and J ends lost 4 bases and 3 bases respectively, with 10 bases between them. DNA for the CDR3: TGTGCCAGCAGTTGGGCCCAGGTCTACGAGCAGTACTTC. Encoded protein: CASSWAQVYEQYF.

This clonotype was counted between two and nine times. V is TRBV30 and J is TRBJ2-7; perhaps TRBD1 as D (6 bases). Germline CDR1 is GTSNPN and CDR2 is SVGIG (reference sequence). This CDR3 has 11 residues. V was cut by 2 bases and J by 7 bases, with 9 bases left in between. In DNA, the CDR3 is TGTGCCTGGAGTCAGGGGAATGAGCAGTACTTC. Translation gives CAWSQGNEQYF.

This clonotype was counted at least ten times. The rearrangement joins TRBV4-3 to TRBJ2-7, with 10 bases matching TRBD2. CDR3 length: 15 amino acids. V dropped 1 base and J dropped 3; count of bases not matched to a gene: 3. Germline assignment: CDR1 LGHNA and CDR2 YSLEER. The CDR3 DNA reads TGCGCCAGCAGCCAAGGGGCTAGCGGGAGCTACGAGCAGTACTTC. As protein: CASSQGASGSYEQYF.

This clonotype was seen ten or more times. The genes are TRBV4-1 and TRBJ2-2, with 10 positions matching TRBD2. The CDR3 loop spans 19 amino acids. From germline, CDR1 is MGHRA and CDR2 YSYEKL. V was pared by 3 bases and J by 4 bases, with 14 bases of the junction left unmatched. Written as DNA, the CDR3 is TGCGCCAGCAGCCACCGGGCGGGAGGAGGACTAGCGGTCACCGGGGAGCTGTTTTTT. This encodes CASSHRAGGGLAVTGELFF.

The rearrangement links TRBV28 to TRBJ1-1, with a tentative D call TRBD1 (5 bases). Trimming removed 6 bases at V and 2 bases at J, with 10 bases between. The CDR3 spans 13 residues. Germline V gives CDR1 MDHEN, CDR2 SYDVKM. CDR3 region: CASRNQGNTEAFF. The CDR3 nucleotides read TGTGCCAGCAGAAATCAGGGAAACACTGAAGCTTTCTTT. Combining the CDR3 with reference TRBV28 and TRBJ1-1 gives the whole variable domain DVKVTQSSRYLVKRTGEKVFLECVQDMDHENMFWYRQDPGLGLRLIYFSYDVKMKEKGDIPEGYSVSREKKERFSLILESASTNQTSMYLCASRNQGNTEAFFGQGTRLTVV.

This clonotype was observed at least ten times. The chain joins TRBV3-1 to TRBJ2-7; TRBD1 is a possible D gene (6 bases). Trimming removed 4 bases from V and 3 bases from J, with 19 bases in between. Germline V gives CDR1 LGHDT, CDR2 YNNKEL (reference sequence). This CDR3 contains 16 residues. CDR3 region: CASSPSRGEGIYEQYF. In nucleotides, the CDR3 is TGTGCCAGCAGCCCCAGCAGGGGCGAGGGCATCTACGAGCAGTACTTC.

This clonotype was seen at least ten times. The chain joins TRBV20-1 to TRBJ2-1; weak D call: TRBD2 (5 bases). Per the germline V gene, CDR1 is DFQATT and CDR2 is SNEGSKA (reference sequence). The CDR3 has 14 amino acids. Trimming took off 3 bases at V and 9 bases at J, with 18 bases between the two ends. CDR3 region: CSASTSPGLFEQFF. The DNA for the CDR3 is TGCAGTGCTAGTACCTCGCCTGGACTTTTTGAGCAGTTCTTC.

Ten or more counts support this clonotype. This CDR3 is CASRGGGNYGYTF. CDR3 DNA: TGTGCCAGCAGGGGGGGGGGGAACTATGGCTACACCTTC. The chain recombines TRBV28 with TRBJ1-2; D is perhaps TRBD1 (5 bases). Germline V gene data show CDR1 as MDHEN and CDR2 as SYDVKM. V shed 6 bases and J shed 2 bases, with 10 bases lying between them. This CDR3 spans 13 amino acids.

This clonotype was seen at least ten times. J is TRBJ1-1 and V is TRBV29-1, with TRBD1 matching over 8 bases. With V trimmed by 6 bases and J by 4 bases, 7 bases remained unmatched. Germline loops: CDR1 SQVTM, CDR2 ANQGSEA. There are 13 residues in the CDR3. CDR3 nucleotide sequence: TGCAGCGTCACGGACAGGGTGGGCACTGAAGCTTTCTTT. This codes for CSVTDRVGTEAFF.

The V gene is TRBV12-3 or TRBV12-4, the J gene TRBJ1-5; TRBD1 is a possible D gene (5 bases). Deletions cut 3 bases from V and 0 bases from J, with 15 bases between. The CDR3 totals 17 residues. CDR3 nucleotide sequence: TGTGCCAGCAGTTTGGATGGGGCCCCCTTTAGCAATCAGCCCCAGCATTTT. Translating gives CASSLDGAPFSNQPQHF.

This clonotype appeared many times. The V and J genes are TRBV28 and TRBJ2-6; D not certain. Trimming stripped 2 bases from V and 11 bases from J, with 10 bases between. Per germline, CDR1 MDHEN and CDR2 SYDVKM. This CDR3 has 13 residues. The CDR3 coding sequence is TGTGCCAGCAGTTTAGGGCATCCCGACGTCCTGACTTTC. It translates to CASSLGHPDVLTF.

At least ten counts were recorded for this clonotype. This chain connects TRBV6-2 or TRBV6-3 to TRBJ2-7; no definite D call. Germline V gene data show CDR1 as MNHEY and CDR2 as SVGEGT. CDR3 length equals 17 residues. With 2 bases removed from V and 5 bases from J, the gap between germline ends came to 22 bases. CDR3 nucleotide sequence: TGTGCCAGCAGTTACGACCGCTCAGGAGTCCAAGTGGACGAGCAGTACTTC. Its protein is CASSYDRSGVQVDEQYF.

This chain connects TRBV12-3 or TRBV12-4 to TRBJ1-2; no clear D gene. This CDR3 is built from 16 residues. V dropped 6 bases and J dropped 0 bases, with 17 bases sitting between them. The CDR3 DNA reads TGTGCCAGCAGCGATCCCCCCGGAGTAGCTAACTATGGCTACACCTTC. Its protein is CASSDPPGVANYGYTF.